The clone carrying this T cell receptor beta chain showed up just once. The antigen remains unidentified. The conserved closing phenylalanine or tryptophan is absent in this CDR3, likely reflecting a read error. It was with a sample-barcoded 5' primer and a J-beta primer mix that a second PCR of roughly 7 to 11 cycles was run. Every cDNA molecule bore a tag from a template-switch adaptor containing 12 random nucleotides. Using its own MiXCR run on the 5' RACE reads, TCRdb lists one record per CDR3 protein. The sample holds around 320,000 distinct CDR3 sequences; about 25% are singletons and the top ten take roughly 30%. The junction had 12 bases not matched to a gene; V was cut back by 2 bases and J by 6 bases. CDR1 is MNHEY and CDR2 is SVGAGI in the germline V gene. The CDR3 has 17 residues. These data are taken from a study of blood T cells in healthy people across ages. Findings of the study overall: The long-lived group displayed more naive CD4+ cells, plus higher diversity, than the aged donors did. Because donor CMV status was unknown, expanded clonotype changes were possibly confounded.

Sequenced: blood. The chain is built from TRBV6-5 and TRBJ2-3, with 9 nucleotides matching TRBD2. The TCR originated in a woman aged 70-85 years in good health. The DNA for the CDR3 is TGTGCCAGCAGTTACACAGCGGGCGGGAGGGCTTCGGATACGCAGTATTTG. As protein: CASSYTAGGRASDTQYL.